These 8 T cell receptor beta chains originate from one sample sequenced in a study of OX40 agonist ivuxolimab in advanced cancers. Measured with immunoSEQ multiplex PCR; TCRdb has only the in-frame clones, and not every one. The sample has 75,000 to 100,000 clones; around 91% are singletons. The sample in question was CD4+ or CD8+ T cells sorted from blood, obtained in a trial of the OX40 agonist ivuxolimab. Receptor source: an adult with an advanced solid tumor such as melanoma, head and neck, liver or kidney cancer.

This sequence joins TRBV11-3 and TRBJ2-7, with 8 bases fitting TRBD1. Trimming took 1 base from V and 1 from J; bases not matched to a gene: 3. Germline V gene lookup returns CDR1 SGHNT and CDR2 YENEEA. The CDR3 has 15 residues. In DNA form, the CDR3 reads TGTGCCAGCAGCTTAGGACAGGGGCATTCCTACGAGCAGTACTTC. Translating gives CASSLGQGHSYEQYF.

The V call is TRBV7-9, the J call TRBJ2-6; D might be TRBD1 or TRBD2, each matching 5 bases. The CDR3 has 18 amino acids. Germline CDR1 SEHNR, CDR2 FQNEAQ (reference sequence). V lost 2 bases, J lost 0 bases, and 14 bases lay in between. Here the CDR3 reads CASSLRSRGLSGANVLTF. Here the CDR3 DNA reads TGTGCCAGCAGCTTAAGGTCCCGGGGCCTCTCTGGGGCCAACGTCCTGACTTTC.

The CDR3 here is CASSLDPGAGEQYF. DNA for the CDR3: TGCGCCAGCAGCTTGGATCCGGGAGCGGGTGAGCAGTACTTC. This sequence joins TRBV5-1 and TRBJ2-7; possible D gene TRBD2, 6 bases. CDR1 and CDR2 (germline): SGHRS, YFSETQ. CDR3 length: 14 amino acids. Trimming took off 0 bases at V and 7 bases at J, with 14 bases between the two ends.

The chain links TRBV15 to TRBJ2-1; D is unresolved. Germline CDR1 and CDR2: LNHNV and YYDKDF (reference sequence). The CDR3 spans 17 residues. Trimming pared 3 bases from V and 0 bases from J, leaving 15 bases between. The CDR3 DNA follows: TGTGCCACCAGCAGGGAAATTGACTGGAGCTCCTACAATGAGCAGTTCTTC. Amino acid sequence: CATSREIDWSSYNEQFF.

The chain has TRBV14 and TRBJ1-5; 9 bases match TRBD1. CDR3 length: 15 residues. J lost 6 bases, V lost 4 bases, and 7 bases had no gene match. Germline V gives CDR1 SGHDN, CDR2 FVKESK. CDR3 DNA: TGTGCCAGCAGCCGATCCGGGACAGGGTCTCAGCCCCAGCATTTT. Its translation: CASSRSGTGSQPQHF.

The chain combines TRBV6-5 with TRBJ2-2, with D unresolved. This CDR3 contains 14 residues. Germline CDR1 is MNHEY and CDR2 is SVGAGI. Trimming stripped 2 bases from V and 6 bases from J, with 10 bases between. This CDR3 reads CASSYESVAGELFF. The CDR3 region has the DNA TGTGCCAGCAGTTACGAATCGGTTGCCGGGGAGCTGTTTTTT.

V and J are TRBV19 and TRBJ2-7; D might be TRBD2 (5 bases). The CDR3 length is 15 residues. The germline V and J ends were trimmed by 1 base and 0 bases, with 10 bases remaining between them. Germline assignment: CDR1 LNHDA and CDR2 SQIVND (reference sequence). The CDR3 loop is CASSIGGGLSYEQYF. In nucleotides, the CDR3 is TGTGCCAGTAGTATAGGTGGAGGACTCTCCTACGAGCAGTACTTC.

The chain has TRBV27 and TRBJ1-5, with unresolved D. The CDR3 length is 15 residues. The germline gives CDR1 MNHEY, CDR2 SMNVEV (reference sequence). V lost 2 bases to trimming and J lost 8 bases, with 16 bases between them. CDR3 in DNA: TGTGCCAGCAGTTTAACCCCCGGAGGGCAAGAGCCCCAGCATTTT. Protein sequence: CASSLTPGGQEPQHF.